The rows below give T cell receptor beta chains drawn from one sample of a study of shared clonotypes between healthy human individuals. Clones were read by immunoSEQ multiplex PCR, and TCRdb kept only the in-frame ones, dropping some. The sample contains about 690,000 clones, 90% of which appear only once. Material for sequencing was memory CD8+ T cells from PBMCs. These receptors were obtained from a man in his late teens or twenties in good health. Some clones in this sample may be carry-over from other donors' samples. CDR3s include the opening cysteine and the closing phenylalanine or tryptophan. D genes are given only for firm matches. Clone size is shown for a subset of rows, as once, few, many or a class of expanded clone.

TRBJ2-1	TRBV27	-	-	CASSSSPPPLVHEQFF	TGTGCCAGCAGTTCCTCGCCGCCCCCGTTGGTCCATGAGCAGTTCTTC
TRBJ2-1	TRBV11-2	-	-	CASSPPTPAYNEQFF	TGTGCCAGCAGCCCCCCCACACCTGCCTACAATGAGCAGTTCTTC
TRBJ2-2	TRBV6-1	-	-	CASSSSGWRSGELFF	TGTGCCAGCAGTTCAAGCGGGTGGAGGAGCGGGGAGCTGTTTTTT
TRBJ2-7	TRBV28	-	-	CASSPNKRESSYEQYF	TGTGCCAGCAGCCCCAACAAACGGGAAAGCTCCTACGAGCAGTACTTC
TRBJ2-7	TRBV18	-	TRBD1	CASSEDRVAHEQYF	TGTGCCAGCTCAGAGGACAGGGTGGCCCACGAGCAGTACTTC
TRBJ2-7	TRBV4-2	-	TRBD1	CASSPRQGDSYEQYF	TGTGCCAGCAGCCCCCGACAGGGAGACTCCTACGAGCAGTACTTC
TRBJ2-5	TRBV15	-	TRBD2	CATSWSSGTQETQYF	TGTGCCACCAGCTGGTCTAGCGGGACCCAAGAGACCCAGTACTTC
TRBJ2-3	TRBV5-1	-	TRBD2	CASEPLAGGNTDTQYF	TGCGCCAGCGAACCTCTGGCGGGAGGCAACACAGATACGCAGTATTTT
TRBJ1-1	TRBV27	-	-	CASSLRMGDTEAFF	TGTGCCAGCAGTCTAAGGATGGGGGACACTGAAGCTTTCTTT
TRBJ1-5	TRBV19	-	-	CASSMFDSNQPQHF	TGTGCCAGTAGTATGTTCGATAGCAATCAGCCCCAGCATTTT
TRBJ2-1	TRBV6-5	-	TRBD2	CASSYSPGLAGREQFF	TGTGCCAGCAGTTACTCCCCGGGACTAGCGGGACGGGAGCAGTTCTTC
TRBJ2-3	TRBV7-9	-	-	CASSLGGSLTDTQYF	TGTGCCAGCAGCTTGGGGGGTTCCCTCACAGATACGCAGTATTTT
TRBJ1-2	TRBV4-3	-	-	CASSPYLSQGYTF	TGCGCCAGCAGCCCCTATTTGAGTCAAGGCTACACCTTC
TRBJ2-7	TRBV27	once	TRBD1	CASSLYRAGGRYEQYF	TGTGCCAGCAGTTTATATAGGGCAGGGGGACGATACGAGCAGTACTTC
TRBJ2-1	TRBV27	once	-	CASSSGQGRRMYNEQFF	TGTGCCAGCAGTTCGGGCCAAGGAAGGCGGATGTACAATGAGCAGTTCTTC
TRBJ2-3	TRBV27	-	-	CASSLSSGAGTDTQYF	TGTGCCAGCAGTCTCTCTTCGGGAGCGGGCACAGATACGCAGTATTTT
TRBJ2-1	TRBV21-1	-	-	CASNPSFGRNEQFF	TGTGCCAGCAACCCGTCTTTCGGGAGAAATGAGCAGTTCTTC
TRBJ1-2	TRBV9	-	-	CASSVSGGDYGYTF	TGTGCCAGCAGCGTATCGGGTGGGGACTATGGCTACACCTTC
TRBJ2-7	TRBV4-3	once	TRBD2	CASSHDISGRPFYEQYF	TGCGCCAGCAGCCATGACATAAGCGGGAGGCCTTTCTACGAGCAGTACTTC
TRBJ2-5	TRBV25-1	once	TRBD1	CASSGDRVGETQYF	TGTGCCAGCAGTGGGGACAGGGTGGGGGAGACCCAGTACTTC
TRBJ2-5	TRBV7-9	-	TRBD2	CASSLLEREGLETQYF	TGTGCCAGCAGCTTACTGGAGCGGGAGGGCCTGGAGACCCAGTACTTC
TRBJ1-1	TRBV19	once	-	CASSILDRGSEAFF	TGTGCCAGTAGTATATTAGATAGGGGATCTGAAGCTTTCTTT
TRBJ1-1	TRBV6-5	-	-	CASSYVVGKATEAFF	TGTGCCAGCAGTTATGTTGTAGGGAAGGCCACTGAAGCTTTCTTT
TRBJ2-1	TRBV6-1	-	TRBD2	CASSEEGSGRAYYNEQFF	TGTGCCAGCAGTGAAGAGGGTAGCGGGAGGGCGTACTACAATGAGCAGTTCTTC
TRBJ2-3	TRBV7-9	-	-	CASSLSLRAEGTDTQYF	TGTGCCAGCAGCTTATCCCTTCGCGCGGAGGGCACAGATACGCAGTATTTT
TRBJ2-7	TRBV29-1	-	TRBD1	CSVEEAKGAADYEQYF	TGCAGCGTTGAAGAGGCTAAGGGGGCGGCGGACTACGAGCAGTACTTC
TRBJ2-1	TRBV28	-	TRBD2	CASSSPGLAGRTYNEQFF	TGTGCCAGCAGTTCACCGGGACTAGCGGGAAGGACCTACAATGAGCAGTTCTTC
TRBJ1-5	TRBV27	-	TRBD1	CASSSTGYSNQPQHF	TGTGCCAGCAGTTCGACAGGGTATAGCAATCAGCCCCAGCATTTT
TRBJ1-3	TRBV7-6	-	-	CASSSGGNTIYF	TGTGCCAGCAGCTCAGGAGGAAACACCATATATTTT